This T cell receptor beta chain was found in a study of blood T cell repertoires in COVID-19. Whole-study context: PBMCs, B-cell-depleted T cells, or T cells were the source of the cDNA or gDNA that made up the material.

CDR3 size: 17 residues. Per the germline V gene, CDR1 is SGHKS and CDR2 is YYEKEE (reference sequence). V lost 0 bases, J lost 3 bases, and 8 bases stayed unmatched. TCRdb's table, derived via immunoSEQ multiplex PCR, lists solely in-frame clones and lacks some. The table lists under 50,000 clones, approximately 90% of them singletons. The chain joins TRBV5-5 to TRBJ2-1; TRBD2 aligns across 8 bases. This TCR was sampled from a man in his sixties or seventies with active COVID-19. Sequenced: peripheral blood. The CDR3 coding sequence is TGTGCCAGCAGCTTGGCCCTGCGGGGGGCGATCTACAATGAGCAGTTCTTC. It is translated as CASSLALRGAIYNEQFF.